The next 3 T cell receptor beta chains were all read from a single sample in a study of blood T cell repertoires in COVID-19. Assay: immunoSEQ multiplex PCR; the TCRdb copy retains only in-frame clones and omits some. The sample records about 160,000 clones, 65% to 85% being singletons. Material: PBMCs or T cells enriched from blood (not recorded which). The receptors derive from a woman between 50 and 59 years old in a cohort exposed to, infected with or recovered from COVID-19 (not recorded which).

This sequence joins TRBV4-3 and TRBJ2-7; TRBD1 is a possible D gene (6 bases). The germline CDR1 and CDR2 sequences are LGHNA and YSLEER. There are 16 residues in the CDR3. V was shortened by 0 bases and J by 0 bases, with 12 bases between the two germline ends. CDR3 sequence reads: CASSQDRTVSSYEQYF. CDR3 bases: TGCGCCAGCAGCCAAGATCGGACAGTAAGCTCCTACGAGCAGTACTTC.

The rearrangement joins TRBV5-4 to TRBJ1-2; 8 positions match TRBD1. CDR3 length: 15 amino acids. V trimming: 3 bases; J trimming: 2 bases; junction bases outside the gene matches: 6. Germline CDR1 is SGHNT and CDR2 is YYREEE (reference sequence). The CDR3 region is CASSSGQVWNYGYTF. The CDR3 nucleotides are TGTGCCAGCAGCTCGGGACAGGTCTGGAACTATGGCTACACCTTC.

The CDR3 nucleotides are TGCAGCGTTGAAGGGACACGCGCGGACACTGAAGCTTTCTTT. Its protein is CSVEGTRADTEAFF. The V gene is TRBV29-1, the J gene TRBJ1-1, with TRBD1 as a possible D gene (5 bases). CDR1 and CDR2 (germline): SQVTM, ANQGSEA. The length of the CDR3 is 14 residues. Trimming removed 1 base from V and 3 bases from J, with 12 bases in between. Using reference TRBV29-1 and TRBJ1-1 for the parts outside the CDR3, the full variable domain is SAVISQKPSRDICQRGTSLTIQCQVDSQVTMMFWYRQQPGQSLTLIATANQGSEATYESGFVIDKFPISRPNLTFSTLTVSNMSPEDSSIYLCSVEGTRADTEAFFGQGTRLTVV.